A selection of T cell receptor beta chains follows, all from one sample in a study of blood T cell repertoires in COVID-19. Sequencing was performed with immunoSEQ multiplex PCR; in TCRdb, only in-frame clones are kept and a portion is missing. The data contain fewer than 250,000 clones, 88% of them seen just once; the ten biggest clones take up roughly 2.5%. Sequencing used peripheral blood. The receptors stem from a woman aged 55-69 years with acute or convalescent COVID-19. CDR3s include the opening cysteine and the closing phenylalanine or tryptophan. Fields, in order: D gene, V gene, J gene, clone size, CDR3 protein, CDR3 DNA. The D gene is left open where the match is weak. Clone size is stated in some rows and not others, as once, few, many or a class when expanded.

>TRBD1|TRBV19|TRBJ1-1|many
CASSKTGGAGNTEAFF
TGTGCCAGTAGTAAGACAGGGGGCGCAGGGAACACTGAAGCTTTCTTT
>TRBD2|TRBV5-1|TRBJ2-1|.
CASHLIAGTMDEQFF
TGCGCCAGCCACTTGATAGCAGGGACTATGGATGAGCAGTTCTTC
>.|TRBV10-3|TRBJ1-2|.
CASRFATQAGYTF
TGTGCCTCCCGGTTTGCTACCCAGGCTGGCTACACCTTC
>.|TRBV21-1|TRBJ2-3|.
CASSLGRVRADTQYF
TGTGCCAGCAGCCTGGGGAGGGTGAGGGCAGATACGCAGTATTTT
>TRBD2|TRBV2|TRBJ2-1|.
CASSQKTSIYNEQFF
TGTGCCAGCAGCCAAAAGACTAGCATCTACAATGAGCAGTTCTTC
>.|TRBV12-3/TRBV12-4|TRBJ1-6|.
CASRSLHSPLHF
TGTGCCAGCAGGAGCTTACATTCACCCCTCCACTTT
>TRBD1|TRBV2|TRBJ2-7|.
CASNGQGLYEQYF
TGTGCCAGCAACGGACAGGGTCTCTACGAGCAGTACTTC
>TRBD1|TRBV19|TRBJ2-6|.
CASSIDTGGTGANVLTF
TGTGCCAGTAGTATAGATACAGGGGGCACTGGGGCCAACGTCCTGACTTTC
>.|TRBV4-2|TRBJ2-7|.
CASSQLARSSYEQYF
TGTGCCAGCAGCCAACTAGCGCGCAGCTCCTACGAGCAGTACTTC
>.|TRBV25-1|TRBJ2-1|.
CASNPPSPGEDNEQFF
TGTGCCAGCAACCCCCCAAGCCCCGGGGAGGACAATGAGCAGTTCTTC
>TRBD1|TRBV6-5|TRBJ1-5|.
CASSRTGNQPQHF
TGTGCCAGCAGTCGGACAGGGAATCAGCCCCAGCATTTT
>TRBD1|TRBV10-1|TRBJ2-1|.
CASSADRGRNEQFF
TGCGCCAGCAGTGCGGACAGGGGGCGGAATGAGCAGTTCTTC
>.|TRBV6-5|TRBJ1-2|.
CASAQSNYGYTF
TGTGCCAGCGCACAGTCTAACTATGGCTACACCTTC
>.|TRBV5-4|TRBJ1-1|.
CASSFDRTMNTEAFF
TGTGCCAGCAGCTTCGACAGGACCATGAACACTGAAGCTTTCTTT
>.|TRBV27|TRBJ1-6|.
CASSLRQQVSPLHF
TGTGCCAGCAGTTTGAGACAGCAGGTCTCACCCCTCCACTTT
>TRBD1|TRBV27|TRBJ1-2|.
CASNINRGLGYGYTF
TGTGCCAGCAATATTAACAGGGGATTGGGCTATGGCTACACCTTC
>.|TRBV5-1|TRBJ1-6|.
CASSLAGGSYNSPLHF
TGCGCCAGCAGCTTGGCCGGGGGCTCCTATAATTCACCCCTCCACTTT
>.|TRBV30|TRBJ1-1|.
CAWSVKGTGTRPFF
TGTGCCTGGAGTGTAAAGGGGACCGGGACACGTCCTTTCTTT
>.|TRBV18|TRBJ2-7|.
CASSQGQGGWYEQYF
TGTGCCAGCTCCCAGGGGCAGGGTGGATGGTACGAGCAGTACTTC
>.|TRBV4-3|TRBJ2-1|.
CASSYLRGTNEQFF
TGCGCCAGCAGCTACCTTCGGGGGACTAATGAGCAGTTCTTC
>.|TRBV7-2|TRBJ2-4|.
CASSLSFQTGLAKNIQYF
TGTGCCAGCAGCTTAAGTTTTCAGACAGGACTAGCCAAAAACATTCAGTACTTC
>.|TRBV30|TRBJ1-5|.
CAWSVMVGAGSNQPQHF
TGTGCCTGGAGTGTAATGGTAGGAGCTGGTAGCAATCAGCCCCAGCATTTT
>TRBD1|TRBV19|TRBJ2-6|.
CASSHLGTAGANVLTF
TGTGCCAGTAGCCACCTAGGGACAGCTGGGGCCAACGTCCTGACTTTC
>.|TRBV9|TRBJ2-2|.
CASSADGHNTGELFF
TGTGCCAGCAGCGCGGATGGACATAACACCGGGGAGCTGTTTTTT
>.|TRBV7-3|TRBJ1-6|.
CASSLSRGDNSPLHF
TGTGCCAGCAGCTTATCCCGCGGAGATAATTCACCCCTCCACTTT
>.|TRBV29-1|TRBJ2-2|once
CSAIRGGNTGELFF
TGCAGCGCAATTAGGGGGGGAAACACCGGGGAGCTGTTTTTT
>.|TRBV2|TRBJ1-2|.
CASSAQGMYGYGYTF
TGTGCCAGCAGTGCACAGGGCATGTATGGCTATGGCTACACCTTC
>.|TRBV6-5|TRBJ1-2|once
CASRDRPYYGYTF
TGTGCCAGCAGGGACAGACCTTACTATGGCTACACCTTC
>.|TRBV19|TRBJ1-4|.
CASSLGQLRDEKLFF
TGTGCCAGTAGCCTTGGGCAGTTGAGAGACGAAAAACTGTTTTTT
>.|TRBV9|TRBJ1-2|.
CASSPRGLGNYGYTF
TGTGCCAGCAGCCCCCGGGGATTGGGTAACTATGGCTACACCTTC
>.|TRBV6-5|TRBJ1-4|.
CASGRTLNEKLFF
TGTGCCAGCGGGAGGACCCTTAATGAAAAACTGTTTTTT
>TRBD1|TRBV7-2|TRBJ2-5|once
CASSLQGDKTQYF
TGTGCCAGCAGCTTACAGGGGGACAAGACCCAGTACTTC
>TRBD2|TRBV2|TRBJ2-1|.
CASSEEAGVNEQFF
TGTGCCAGCAGTGAAGAAGCGGGGGTCAATGAGCAGTTCTTC
>TRBD1|TRBV6-5|TRBJ1-4|.
CASSYLGQGGKLFF
TGTGCCAGCAGTTACCTAGGACAGGGAGGAAAACTGTTTTTT
>TRBD2|TRBV24-1|TRBJ2-1|.
CATSDSGVGLAGGGEQFF
TGTGCCACCAGTGATTCTGGTGTAGGCTTAGCGGGGGGAGGTGAGCAGTTCTTC
>TRBD1|TRBV6-6|TRBJ1-5|.
CASSQNPQGANSNQPQHF
TGTGCCAGCAGTCAAAACCCACAGGGGGCGAATAGCAATCAGCCCCAGCATTTT
>.|TRBV9|TRBJ2-7|.
CASSVVGGSDYEQYF
TGTGCCAGCAGCGTAGTCGGGGGTTCAGACTACGAGCAGTACTTC
>TRBD2|TRBV10-2|TRBJ2-1|.
CASGLAGVYNEQFF
TGCGCCAGCGGACTAGCGGGAGTGTACAATGAGCAGTTCTTC
>TRBD2|TRBV19|TRBJ2-7|.
CASNGPAGGTYEQYF
TGTGCCAGTAATGGTCCAGCGGGGGGAACCTACGAGCAGTACTTC
>TRBD1|TRBV7-2|TRBJ2-1|.
CASSLDRGPFNEQFF
TGTGCCAGCAGCTTAGACAGGGGGCCTTTCAATGAGCAGTTCTTC
>.|TRBV18|TRBJ2-5|.
CASSPRSKETQYF
TGTGCCAGCTCACCACGGAGCAAAGAGACCCAGTACTTC
>TRBD2|TRBV10-1|TRBJ2-1|.
CASSEGSGGPPREQFF
TGCGCCAGCAGTGAGGGTAGCGGGGGGCCCCCCCGGGAGCAGTTCTTC
>TRBD1|TRBV5-1|TRBJ1-6|few
CASSWTGPQLGGSPLHF
TGCGCCAGCAGCTGGACAGGGCCCCAGCTCGGCGGTTCACCCCTCCACTTT
>TRBD1|TRBV27|TRBJ1-5|.
CASSPRTGGVGNQPQHF
TGTGCCAGCAGTCCCAGGACAGGGGGCGTCGGCAATCAGCCCCAGCATTTT
>TRBD1|TRBV11-2|TRBJ2-5|.
CASSPEGQGRRGIQYF
TGTGCCAGCAGCCCAGAGGGACAGGGGCGCCGAGGGATCCAGTACTTC
>.|TRBV6-5|TRBJ1-1|.
CASSYRASTEAFF
TGTGCCAGCAGTTACCGCGCATCCACTGAAGCTTTCTTT
>TRBD2|TRBV3-1/TRBV3-2|TRBJ2-5|.
CASSQGSLAGGRKETQYF
TGTGCCAGCAGCCAAGGAAGTCTAGCGGGGGGGCGGAAGGAGACCCAGTACTTC
>TRBD1|TRBV28|TRBJ2-7|.
CASSLGTGMAYEQYF
TGTGCCAGCAGTTTGGGGACAGGCATGGCCTACGAGCAGTACTTC
>.|TRBV30|TRBJ2-6|.
CAWKGDGRSGANVLTF
TGTGCCTGGAAGGGGGACGGAAGATCTGGGGCCAACGTCCTGACTTTC
>.|TRBV4-3|TRBJ2-1|.
CASSQGVEIYNEQFF
TGCGCCAGCAGCCAAGGAGTGGAGATCTACAATGAGCAGTTCTTC
>TRBD2|TRBV5-5|TRBJ2-3|.
CASSSSGGGLGTQYF
TGTGCCAGCAGCTCCAGCGGGGGGGGCCTCGGTACGCAGTATTTT
>.|TRBV7-2|TRBJ2-7|.
CATRGAATYEQYF
TGTGCCACCAGGGGAGCGGCTACCTACGAGCAGTACTTC
>TRBD2|TRBV6-5|TRBJ2-1|.
CASRRTSGYNEQFF
TGTGCCAGCAGAAGGACTAGCGGATACAATGAGCAGTTCTTC
>TRBD2|TRBV6-5|TRBJ2-7|few
CASKASGDSYEQYF
TGTGCCAGCAAGGCTAGCGGTGACTCCTACGAGCAGTACTTC
>TRBD2|TRBV19|TRBJ2-5|.
CASSRKGTSDSLRGETQYF
TGTGCCAGTAGTAGAAAAGGGACTAGCGACTCACTAAGGGGAGAGACCCAGTACTTC